Listed below are T cell receptor beta chains from one sample, sequenced in a study of OX40 agonist ivuxolimab in advanced cancers. Method: immunoSEQ multiplex PCR; TCRdb's copy keeps in-frame clones and lacks some. The data show 50,000 to 70,000 clones, roughly 80% seen once. Sequenced material: CD4+ or CD8+ T cells sorted from blood, taken in a trial of the OX40 agonist ivuxolimab. The source of these receptors is an adult with an advanced solid tumor such as melanoma, head and neck, liver or kidney cancer. Each CDR3 is given with its conserved first and last residue. D genes are given only for firm matches. Not every row has a clone size; where given, it reads once, few, many or a size class.

TRBV4-2	TRBD2	once	TRBJ2-5	15	TGTGCCAGCAGCCAAGCGAGCGGGGCAAAAGAGACCCAGTACTTC	CASSQASGAKETQYF
TRBV7-9	-	-	TRBJ2-3	13	TGTGCCAGCAGCTTAGGCCCGGTGGTCACGCAGTATTTT	CASSLGPVVTQYF
TRBV4-3	TRBD1	-	TRBJ2-5	16	TGCGCCAGCAGTCGAAGTACAGGGGTTGGTGAGGAGACCCAGTACTTC	CASSRSTGVGEETQYF
TRBV7-9	-	-	TRBJ1-3	14	TGTGCCAGCAGCTTAAGTGCGGCTGGAAACACCATATATTTT	CASSLSAAGNTIYF
TRBV6-5	-	-	TRBJ2-7	12	TGTGCCAGCAGGATCACTAGGGGCGAGCAGTACTTC	CASRITRGEQYF
TRBV5-4	TRBD2	-	TRBJ2-1	15	TGTGCCAGCAGCTTAGGCGGGAGGGGTTACAATGAGCAGTTCTTC	CASSLGGRGYNEQFF
TRBV7-2	-	-	TRBJ2-7	13	TGTGCCAGCAGCTTAGTTGCAAATGGCGAGCAGTACTTC	CASSLVANGEQYF
TRBV18	-	few	TRBJ2-1	15	TGTGCCAGCTCACCACCGGGGGGGCCGTTCAATGAGCAGTTCTTC	CASSPPGGPFNEQFF
TRBV2	TRBD1	-	TRBJ1-1	20	TGTGCCAGCACCAAACCACCGGGACAGGGGGCGATGTGGGTGAACACTGAAGCTTTCTTT	CASTKPPGQGAMWVNTEAFF
TRBV25-1	-	-	TRBJ2-2	16	TGTGCCAGCAGTAGAAGGGGGGGTTCGGTAGCCGGGGAGCTGTTTTTT	CASSRRGGSVAGELFF
TRBV5-1	-	once	TRBJ2-7	14	TGCGCCAGCAGCTTGGAGCCTAGCCGCTACGAGCAGTACTTC	CASSLEPSRYEQYF
TRBV9	TRBD1	-	TRBJ2-3	19	TGTGCCAGCAGCGTAGGAGGGGACAGGGGGCGTCGGGGCACAGATACGCAGTATTTT	CASSVGGDRGRRGTDTQYF
TRBV5-4	TRBD1	-	TRBJ2-1	15	TGTGCCAGCAGCTTGGACAGGGGGCGATACAATGAGCAGTTCTTC	CASSLDRGRYNEQFF
TRBV28	TRBD1	once	TRBJ1-5	14	TGTGCCAGCAAAAGGGGACAGATGAATCAGCCCCAGCATTTT	CASKRGQMNQPQHF
TRBV29-1	-	-	TRBJ2-1	13	TGCAGCGTTGACTTTAGCCTAGGAAATGAGCAGTTCTTC	CSVDFSLGNEQFF
TRBV10-2	-	-	TRBJ2-5	12	TGCGCCAGCAGTGAGTCGCGAGAGACCCAGTACTTC	CASSESRETQYF
TRBV5-4	TRBD2	-	TRBJ2-1	16	TGTGCCAGCAGCTGGTGGGGGACTAGCGGGAACAATGAGCAGTTCTTC	CASSWWGTSGNNEQFF
TRBV5-1	-	-	TRBJ1-4	15	TGCGCCAGCAGCCGGGAAGGGATCATTAATGAAAAACTGTTTTTT	CASSREGIINEKLFF
TRBV27	TRBD2	few	TRBJ2-7	18	TGTGCCAGCAGTCCCCAGCCGGGACTAGCGGGAGCCCGCTTAGGGCAGTACTTC	CASSPQPGLAGARLGQYF
TRBV7-8	-	-	TRBJ2-1	14	TGTGCCAGCAGCTTACAGGTTAGCTTCAATGAGCAGTTCTTC	CASSLQVSFNEQFF
TRBV14	-	-	TRBJ2-1	17	TGTGCCAGCAGCCAAGATCCTATAATAGCTTCCTACAATGAGCAGTTCTTC	CASSQDPIIASYNEQFF
TRBV5-6	-	-	TRBJ1-4	15	TGTGCCAGCAGCTTGAAGGTGGGGGCTGGGGAAAAACTGTTTTTT	CASSLKVGAGEKLFF
TRBV29-1	-	-	TRBJ1-2	14	TGCAGCGTTGAACGCGGGGATAGGAGCTATGGCTACACCTTC	CSVERGDRSYGYTF
TRBV7-9	-	medium-sized	TRBJ2-1	13	TGTGCCAGCAGCTTTCGTGGGGCGAATGAGCAGTTCTTC	CASSFRGANEQFF
TRBV6-1	-	-	TRBJ2-2	14	TGTGCCAGCAGGACGGGGGTGTACACCGGGGAGCTGTTTTTT	CASRTGVYTGELFF
TRBV5-6	TRBD1	-	TRBJ2-7	16	TGTGCCAGCAGCCTGCTAGGGGGCTCTAGCTCCTACGAGCAGTACTTC	CASSLLGGSSSYEQYF
TRBV5-1	TRBD1	few	TRBJ2-3	15	TGCGCCAGCAGCTTTGGGACAGAATTCACAGATACGCAGTATTTT	CASSFGTEFTDTQYF
TRBV7-2	TRBD1	few	TRBJ1-3	16	TGTGCCAGCAGCTTGTCCGGGACAGGGTCAGGAAACACCATATATTTT	CASSLSGTGSGNTIYF
TRBV11-3	-	-	TRBJ2-1	13	TGTGCCAGCAGCTACCCCCCCTACAATGAGCAGTTCTTC	CASSYPPYNEQFF
TRBV14	TRBD1	-	TRBJ1-2	14	TGTGCCAGCAGCCAGACGGACAGGGTCTATGGCTACACCTTC	CASSQTDRVYGYTF
TRBV7-9	-	-	TRBJ2-7	14	TGTGCCAGCAGCTTACGCGGACAGTCTGACGAGCAGTACTTC	CASSLRGQSDEQYF
TRBV5-6	-	-	TRBJ1-2	18	TGTGCCAGCAGCTTGGGGGGGAGGAAAAGTTTAGTCTCCTATGGCTACACCTTC	CASSLGGRKSLVSYGYTF
TRBV5-1	-	-	TRBJ2-1	15	TGCGCCAGCAGCCAGGACACACGCTCCTACAATGAGCAGTTCTTC	CASSQDTRSYNEQFF
TRBV14	-	-	TRBJ1-1	14	TGTGCCAGCAGCCAAGATTATGCCAGCACTGAAGCTTTCTTT	CASSQDYASTEAFF
TRBV5-4	-	-	TRBJ1-1	14	TGTGCCAGCAGCTGGGGCCAGGAGAACACTGAAGCTTTCTTT	CASSWGQENTEAFF
TRBV9	-	-	TRBJ2-2	14	TGTGCCAGCAGCGTAGTCGCGGCACCCGGGGAGCTGTTTTTT	CASSVVAAPGELFF
TRBV7-7	-	few	TRBJ2-5	13	TGTGCCAGCAGCTTATCTATCGTGGAGACCCAGTACTTC	CASSLSIVETQYF
TRBV6-6	-	once	TRBJ2-7	14	TGTGCCAGCAGTCACGGGACGGCCTCCTACGAGCAGTACTTC	CASSHGTASYEQYF
TRBV11-3	-	-	TRBJ1-2	12	TGTGCCAGCAGCTTAGCCAACTATGGCTACACCTTC	CASSLANYGYTF
TRBV7-8	-	-	TRBJ2-6	13	TGTGCCAGCAGCTTTTCCGGGGCCAACGTCCTGACTTTC	CASSFSGANVLTF
TRBV7-2	TRBD1	-	TRBJ1-1	14	TGTGCCAGCAGCTTCAAGGCAGGGGGCACTGAAGCTTTCTTT	CASSFKAGGTEAFF
TRBV6-1	TRBD1	once	TRBJ1-2	14	TGTGCCAGCAGTGCCCGGGACAGGGGCTCTGGCTACACCTTC	CASSARDRGSGYTF
TRBV7-2	-	-	TRBJ2-7	15	TGTGCCAGCAGCACCCGGACTGGGAGCTCCTACGAGCAGTACTTC	CASSTRTGSSYEQYF
TRBV18	-	-	TRBJ1-1	16	TGTGCCAGCTCACCTCGGTCTGGGCAGGGTAGCGCTGAAGCTTTCTTT	CASSPRSGQGSAEAFF